One and the same sample provided the 4 T cell receptor beta chains below, sequenced in a study of T cells after yellow fever vaccination. TCRdb used MiXCR to reprocess the 5' RACE reads, holding one entry per CDR3 protein. The repertoire holds 450,000 to 600,000 distinct CDR3 sequences, with less than 20% as singletons. Sequences were derived from PBMCs, sampled more than 4 days after the first yellow fever vaccination. The receptors were sampled from a man younger than 35 who received the YFV17D yellow fever vaccine.

This chain uses TRBV19 with TRBJ2-1; unclear D gene. Germline CDR1 reads LNHDA; CDR2 reads SQIVND (reference sequence). CDR3 size: 15 residues. Deletions cut 5 bases from V and 5 bases from J, with 16 bases between. The CDR3 is CASSSPGLGDNEQFF. DNA of the CDR3: TGTGCCAGTAGTTCCCCGGGCCTAGGAGACAATGAGCAGTTCTTC.

This clonotype has more than one count but fewer than ten. V usage is TRBV18 and J usage is TRBJ1-6, with D tentatively TRBD1 (5 bases). CDR3 length equals 15 residues. V lost 6 bases to trimming and J lost 8 bases, with 17 bases between them. In germline, CDR1 is KGHSH, CDR2 LQKENI. CDR3 in DNA: TGTGCCAGCTCCCGTGGGGCCTCGGCGGATTCACCCCTCCACTTT. Its protein is CASSRGASADSPLHF.

The chain is built from TRBV4-3 and TRBJ2-2; no definite D call. Germline V gene data show CDR1 as LGHNA and CDR2 as YSLEER. The CDR3 loop spans 15 amino acids. The ends were cut back, 3 bases at V and 2 bases at J, with 10 bases in the middle. CDR3 in amino acids: CASSHPNLNTGELFF. The CDR3 region has the DNA TGCGCCAGCAGCCACCCGAACCTTAACACCGGGGAGCTGTTTTTT.

The chain is built from TRBV5-1 and TRBJ2-3; 8 bases align to TRBD2. Germline CDR1 is SGHRS and CDR2 is YFSETQ. The CDR3 runs 16 residues. V was pared by 3 bases and J by 5 bases, with 11 bases of the junction left unmatched. CDR3: CASSYLAGLEGDTQYF. As DNA, the CDR3 is TGCGCCAGCAGCTATTTAGCGGGGCTTGAGGGAGATACGCAGTATTTT.